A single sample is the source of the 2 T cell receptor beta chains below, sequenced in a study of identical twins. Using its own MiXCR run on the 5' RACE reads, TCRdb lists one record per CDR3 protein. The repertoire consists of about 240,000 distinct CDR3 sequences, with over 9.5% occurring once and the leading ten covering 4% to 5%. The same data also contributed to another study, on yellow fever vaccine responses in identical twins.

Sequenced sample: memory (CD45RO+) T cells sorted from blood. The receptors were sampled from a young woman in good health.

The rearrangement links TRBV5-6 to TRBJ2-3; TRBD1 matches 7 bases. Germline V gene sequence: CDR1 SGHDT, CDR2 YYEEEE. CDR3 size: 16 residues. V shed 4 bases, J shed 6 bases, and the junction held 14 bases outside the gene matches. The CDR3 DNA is TGTGCCAGCAGCCTACCGACAGGGTTAGGGTCGGATACGCAGTATTTT. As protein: CASSLPTGLGSDTQYF. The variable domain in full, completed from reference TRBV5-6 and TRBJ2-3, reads DAGVTQSPTHLIKTRGQQVTLRCSPKSGHDTVSWYQQALGQGPQFIFQYYEEEERQRGNFPDRFSGHQFPNYSSELNVNALLLGDSALYLCASSLPTGLGSDTQYFGPGTRLTVL.

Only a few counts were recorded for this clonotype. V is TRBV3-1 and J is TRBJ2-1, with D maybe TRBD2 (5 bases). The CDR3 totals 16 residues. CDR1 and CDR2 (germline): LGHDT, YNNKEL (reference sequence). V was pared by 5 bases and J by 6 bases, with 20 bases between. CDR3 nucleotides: TGTGCCAGCAGCTGGGCTCAAAGGCCCGCGGGCAATGAGCAGTTCTTC. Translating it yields CASSWAQRPAGNEQFF.